Following are 26 T cell receptor beta chains from one sample sequenced in a study of blood T cells in healthy people across ages. A second 7 to 11 cycle PCR used barcoded and J-beta primers. Via MiXCR, TCRdb re-called the 5' RACE reads, giving one row per CDR3 protein. Among roughly 1.5 million distinct CDR3 sequences listed, about 42% were seen once. The sample consisted of blood. The receptor source for this set is a woman aged 18-30 years in good health.

This clonotype showed up many times. The rearrangement joins TRBV12-3 or TRBV12-4 to TRBJ1-2; D uncertain. CDR3 length: 11 amino acids. Trimming removed 5 bases at V and 8 bases at J, with 9 bases between. DNA for the CDR3: TGTGCCAGCAGTCCAGGAGGGGGCTACACCTTC. It codes for CASSPGGGYTF.

As regards this clonotype: A junction end diverges from the germline sequence, so it may reflect a read error. V gene TRBV12-3 or TRBV12-4 combines with J gene TRBJ2-7; 7 nucleotides match TRBD1. The better agreement between TRBJ2-5 and the DNA end casts doubt on the J call. The CDR3 totals 14 residues. This CDR3 reads CAISVRQGGETQYF. The CDR3 nucleotides are TGTGCCATCAGTGTTCGACAGGGTGGGGAGACCCAGTACTTC.

The CDR3 is CASSTSRGGSTDTQYF. CDR3 bases: TGTGCCAGTAGTACCTCCCGCGGGGGCAGCACAGATACGCAGTATTTT. The chain recombines TRBV19 with TRBJ2-3; D perhaps matches TRBD2 (7 bases). The germline V gene has CDR1 LNHDA and CDR2 SQIVND (reference sequence). Between the trimmed V and J ends, which lost 4 bases and 0 bases, there was a span of 14 bases. The CDR3 loop spans 16 amino acids. The entire variable domain, with the rest obtained from reference TRBV19 and TRBJ2-3, is as follows: DGGITQSPKYLFRKEGQNVTLSCEQNLNHDAMYWYRQDPGQGLRLIYYSQIVNDFQKGDIAEGYSVSREKKESFPLTVTSAQKNPTAFYLCASSTSRGGSTDTQYFGPGTRLTVL.

The rearrangement joins TRBV10-3 to TRBJ2-7; D gene unclear. Between the trimmed V and J ends, which lost 3 bases and 5 bases, there was a span of 14 bases. Germline V gene data show CDR1 as ENHRY and CDR2 as SYGVKD. The CDR3 runs 14 residues. In DNA form, the CDR3 reads TGTGCCATCAGTGAAACCCTAGATCGGCACGAGCAGTACTTC. As protein: CAISETLDRHEQYF.

The chain couples TRBV9 to TRBJ2-1, with 11 bases identical to TRBD2. Per germline, CDR1 SGDLS and CDR2 YYNGEE. The CDR3 covers 17 residues. Trimming cost V 4 bases and J 4 bases; bases outside gene matches: 10. The CDR3 DNA reads TGTGCCAGCAGCCCGCGACTAGCGGGAACTGAATACAATGAGCAGTTCTTC. Amino acid sequence: CASSPRLAGTEYNEQFF.

The genes are TRBV5-1 and TRBJ2-1; no definite D call. From germline, CDR1 is SGHRS and CDR2 YFSETQ. The germline V and J ends were trimmed by 3 bases and 8 bases, with 12 bases remaining between them. This CDR3 comprises 13 residues. DNA for the CDR3: TGCGCCAGCAGCTGGGAACCTGGCCATGAGCAGTTCTTC. Its protein is CASSWEPGHEQFF.

The CDR3 DNA follows: TGTGCCAGCAGCCTGGGGATAGCGGGGGGTAACAATGAGCAGTTCTTC. Translation: CASSLGIAGGNNEQFF. The chain employs TRBV13 and TRBJ2-1, with 10 nucleotides matching TRBD2. The CDR3 totals 16 residues. Trimming took 5 bases from V and 5 from J; bases not matched to a gene: 9. Germline V gene data show CDR1 as PRHDT and CDR2 as FYEKMQ (reference sequence). The entire variable domain, with the rest obtained from reference TRBV13 and TRBJ2-1, is as follows: AAGVIQSPRHLIKEKRETATLKCYPIPRHDTVYWYQQGPGQDPQFLISFYEKMQSDKGSIPDRFSAQQFSDYHSELNMSSLELGDSALYFCASSLGIAGGNNEQFFGPGTRLTVL.

The chain uses TRBV7-2 and TRBJ2-4; 10 bases match TRBD1. CDR3 length: 17 amino acids. Per the germline V gene, CDR1 is SGHTA and CDR2 is FQGNSA. V was clipped by 4 bases and J by 4 bases; unmatched bases: 10. CDR3 sequence reads: CASSSPVRDRGKNIQYF. As DNA, the CDR3 is TGTGCCAGCAGCTCACCAGTCCGGGACAGGGGTAAAAACATTCAGTACTTC.

V is TRBV20-1 and J is TRBJ2-1, with 10 bases lining up with TRBD1. Germline CDR1 is DFQATT and CDR2 is SNEGSKA (reference sequence). The V and J ends lost 0 bases and 8 bases, in that order; junction bases with no gene match: 4. The CDR3 contains 14 residues. CDR3 in amino acids: CSARDGTGVYEQFF. The CDR3 region has the DNA TGCAGTGCTAGAGACGGGACAGGGGTGTATGAGCAGTTCTTC.

The CDR3 is CASSFWQGGYNEQYF. Written as DNA, the CDR3 is TGCGCCAGCAGCTTTTGGCAGGGGGGCTACAATGAGCAGTACTTC. This chain links TRBV5-1 with TRBJ2-1, with D possibly being TRBD1 (7 bases). The J call could be wrong; TRBJ2-7 is a better fit for the DNA end. The V gene's germline CDR1 is SGHRS and CDR2 YFSETQ. The CDR3 loop spans 15 amino acids.

This sequence joins TRBV29-1 and TRBJ1-2; 8 nucleotides align to TRBD1. Looked up from germline, CDR1 is SQVTM and CDR2 is ANQGSEA. The V and J ends lost 1 base and 4 bases, in that order; junction bases with no gene match: 5. The CDR3 loop spans 14 amino acids. CDR3 DNA: TGCAGCGTTGAAGGAGGGGACAGGCGCTATGGCTACACCTTC. Translating gives CSVEGGDRRYGYTF. The whole variable domain, remainder taken from reference TRBV29-1 and TRBJ1-2, is SAVISQKPSRDICQRGTSLTIQCQVDSQVTMMFWYRQQPGQSLTLIATANQGSEATYESGFVIDKFPISRPNLTFSTLTVSNMSPEDSSIYLCSVEGGDRRYGYTFGSGTRLTVV.

This clonotype came up a few times. The chain couples TRBV9 to TRBJ2-3; D is uncertain. The CDR3 consists of 14 residues. V was trimmed by 3 bases and J by 4 bases, leaving 12 bases between them. CDR1 SGDLS and CDR2 YYNGEE come from the germline V gene. The CDR3 region is CASSATDPPDTQYF. The CDR3 DNA reads TGTGCCAGCAGCGCTACCGATCCTCCAGATACGCAGTATTTT.

The V gene is TRBV4-1, the J gene TRBJ1-5; D may be TRBD1 (5 bases). There are 14 residues in the CDR3. Germline loops: CDR1 MGHRA, CDR2 YSYEKL. Deletions cut 2 bases from V and 5 bases from J, with 10 bases between. This chain's CDR3 is CASSQIIRDQPQHF. Written as DNA, the CDR3 is TGCGCCAGCAGCCAAATTATCAGGGATCAGCCCCAGCATTTT.

This chain links TRBV10-3 with TRBJ1-2, with no clear D. The CDR3 loop spans 15 amino acids. The germline gives CDR1 ENHRY, CDR2 SYGVKD. The V gene lost 8 bases and the J gene lost 1 base, with 17 bases spanning the gap. The CDR3 loop reads CAIGGGEGNNYGYTF. In DNA, the CDR3 is TGTGCCATCGGTGGTGGTGAGGGTAATAACTATGGCTACACCTTC.

This clonotype was counted between two and nine times. At one end the junction does not follow the germline gene, possibly because of a read error. The V gene is TRBV4-3, the J gene TRBJ2-7, with 11 bases aligning to TRBD1. This CDR3 region has 15 residues. CDR1 and CDR2 (germline): LGHNA, YSLEER. The CDR3 is CASSQVGQGGYEQYF. The CDR3 nucleotides read TGTGCCAGCAGCCAAGTGGGACAGGGGGGCTACGAGCAGTACTTC.

V gene TRBV7-9 combines with J gene TRBJ2-3; 10 positions agree with TRBD2. V lost 2 bases and J lost 4; bases outside the gene matches: 9. Germline-derived CDR1 and CDR2 are SEHNR and FQNEAQ (reference sequence). The CDR3 has 17 residues. CDR3 coding DNA: TGTGCCAGCAGCTTAATTAGGACTAGCGGATTTCCAGATACGCAGTATTTT. Translating it yields CASSLIRTSGFPDTQYF.

The chain employs TRBV15 and TRBJ2-6; D is unresolved. Trimming removed 5 bases from V and 0 bases from J, with 14 bases in between. Germline-derived CDR1 and CDR2 are LNHNV and YYDKDF (reference sequence). CDR3 size: 17 residues. Here the CDR3 DNA reads TGTGCCACCAGCTCCACCCGGGCGAACTCTGGGGCCAACGTCCTGACTTTC. The encoded protein is CATSSTRANSGANVLTF.

This clonotype showed up just a few times. The CDR3 spells CASTIPGLAGNEQFF. The CDR3 nucleotides are TGTGCCAGCACGATCCCCGGACTAGCGGGCAATGAGCAGTTCTTC. This chain connects TRBV2 to TRBJ2-1; 11 bases agree with TRBD2. The CDR3 spans 15 residues. Germline trimming cut 7 bases from V and 6 bases from J; bases unmatched to any gene: 8. Germline V gives CDR1 SNHLY, CDR2 FYNNEI.

The chain is built from TRBV4-1 and TRBJ1-2; D is uncertain. The CDR3 extends over 15 amino acids. Germline values: CDR1 MGHRA, CDR2 YSYEKL. The V end lost 1 base, the J end lost 1 base, and 10 bases lay between the germline ends. The CDR3 nucleotides read TGCGCCAGCAGCCAAGTACGGCAGGATAACTATGGCTACACCTTC. It translates to CASSQVRQDNYGYTF.

The V gene is TRBV28, the J gene TRBJ2-7; 14 bases fit TRBD2. This CDR3 contains 18 residues. CDR1 and CDR2 (germline): MDHEN, SYDVKM. Trimming removed 7 bases from V and 0 bases from J; junction bases left unmatched: 11. CDR3: CASTLGLAGGLISYEQYF. The CDR3 nucleotides read TGTGCCAGCACTCTAGGACTAGCGGGGGGCCTCATCTCCTACGAGCAGTACTTC.

Note on this clonotype: A read error may explain this, as a much larger clone is one base away. The chain couples TRBV25-1 to TRBJ2-5; 15 nucleotides line up with TRBD2. Germline CDR1 and CDR2: MGHDK and SYGVNS. J was trimmed by 11 bases and V by 6 bases; bases with no gene match: 13. This CDR3 has 16 amino acids. CDR3 region: CASSEGGTSGRNEQYF. CDR3 nucleotide sequence: TGTGCCAGCAGCGAGGGGGGGACTAGCGGGAGGAATGAGCAGTACTTC.

This clonotype has a single count. The rearrangement joins TRBV7-2 to TRBJ2-5, with TRBD2 matching 10 bases. The junction had 6 bases not matched to a gene; V was cut back by 5 bases and J by 3 bases. The CDR3 extends over 15 amino acids. In germline, CDR1 is SGHTA, CDR2 FQGNSA. Here the CDR3 reads CASSPPSGGEETQYF. CDR3 DNA: TGTGCCAGCAGCCCCCCTAGCGGGGGTGAAGAGACCCAGTACTTC.

The chain combines TRBV6-5 with TRBJ2-4, with D possibly matching TRBD1 (6 bases). The CDR3 length is 14 residues. Per germline, CDR1 MNHEY and CDR2 SVGAGI. Deletions cut 0 bases from V and 6 bases from J, with 9 bases between. CDR3 coding DNA: TGTGCCAGCAGTTACTCGTCCAGGGGAAACATTCAGTACTTC. This gives the protein CASSYSSRGNIQYF.

This chain joins TRBV6-6 and TRBJ1-6; D call uncertain. V dropped 3 bases and J dropped 7 bases, with 7 bases sitting between them. The germline V gene encodes CDR1 MNHNY and CDR2 SVGAGI (reference sequence). CDR3 length: 13 residues. CDR3 nucleotides: TGTGCCAGCAGTTATACGGAAAATTCACCCCTCCACTTT. It translates to CASSYTENSPLHF.

The rearrangement links TRBV25-1 to TRBJ2-5; 7 bases match TRBD1. CDR1 is MGHDK and CDR2 is SYGVNS in the germline V gene. The CDR3 is 16 residues long. V gave up 2 bases and J gave up 5 bases; unmatched junction bases: 11. The CDR3 bases are TGTGCCAGCAGTGAACCGGTTACAGGGGTGCAGGAGACCCAGTACTTC. This codes for CASSEPVTGVQETQYF.

This chain uses TRBV27 with TRBJ2-5; 8 positions match TRBD2. This CDR3 spans 17 amino acids. Germline V gives CDR1 MNHEY, CDR2 SMNVEV (reference sequence). Trimming removed 0 bases from V and 11 bases from J; junction bases left unmatched: 17. CDR3 loop: CASSLSISGGPVDEQYF. CDR3 sequence (DNA): TGTGCCAGCAGTTTATCGATCTCGGGAGGGCCCGTCGATGAGCAGTACTTC.